The 5 T cell receptor beta chains below were found in one sample sequenced in a study of T-cell reconstitution after alpha-beta-depleted transplantation in children. Library preparation (for TCRbeta) was performed with unique molecular identifiers. TCRdb passed the PCR reads through MiXCR, listing each CDR3 protein once. This repertoire shows roughly 790,000 distinct CDR3 sequences, roughly 15% found once; its top ten account for around 5%. Sequencing was performed on PBMCs, mostly from graft donor cells, taken 360 days after TCRalphabeta/CD19-depleted stem cell transplant. The source of these receptors is a male patient younger than 18 who had a stem cell transplant for acute lymphoblastic leukemia, so the T cells may come from the graft donor.

The chain uses TRBV30 and TRBJ2-7; 7 bases are a match to TRBD1. The CDR3 consists of 13 residues. Unmatched junction bases numbered 2, after V lost 3 bases and J lost 0 bases. The germline CDR1 and CDR2 sequences are GTSNPN and SVGIG (reference sequence). In nucleotides, the CDR3 is TGTGCCTGGAGGACAGGGCTCTCCTACGAGCAGTACTTC. Translated, it gives CAWRTGLSYEQYF.

This rearrangement joins TRBV4-1 to TRBJ2-1, with D possibly called TRBD1 or TRBD2 (5 bases each). Germline V gives CDR1 MGHRA, CDR2 YSYEKL. The V end lost 0 bases, the J end lost 2 bases, and 14 bases lay between the germline ends. The CDR3 sequence is 17 residues long. DNA of the CDR3: TGCGCCAGCAGCCAAGAAGGACGGGGCAGGGCCTACAATGAGCAGTTCTTC. Translated, it gives CASSQEGRGRAYNEQFF.

The rearrangement links TRBV24-1 to TRBJ1-1; the match to TRBD1 covers 10 bases. After removal of 7 bases from V and 2 bases from J, the junction contained 12 bases not matched to a gene. CDR3 length: 17 residues. Germline V gives CDR1 KGHDR, CDR2 SFDVKD. Written as DNA, the CDR3 is TGTGCCACCAGCCCCTTGGGGGACAGGGGCCCTAACACTGAAGCTTTCTTT. Amino acid sequence: CATSPLGDRGPNTEAFF.

The chain carries TRBV11-1 and TRBJ2-1; possible D gene TRBD1, 6 bases. There are 14 residues in the CDR3. Trimming shortened V by 2 bases and J by 6 bases, and 11 bases separated the two germline ends. Germline CDR1 is SGHAT and CDR2 is FQDESV (reference sequence). The CDR3 DNA is TGTGCCAGCAGCTTACAGGACAGTTCCAATGAGCAGTTCTTC. Translated: CASSLQDSSNEQFF.

The V call is TRBV12-3 or TRBV12-4, the J call TRBJ2-4; D is uncertain. There are 13 residues in the CDR3. Trimming cost V 4 bases and J 0 bases, with 4 bases left between them. The CDR3 DNA is TGTGCCAGCAGTTATATAGCCAAAAACATTCAGTACTTC. Residues: CASSYIAKNIQYF.